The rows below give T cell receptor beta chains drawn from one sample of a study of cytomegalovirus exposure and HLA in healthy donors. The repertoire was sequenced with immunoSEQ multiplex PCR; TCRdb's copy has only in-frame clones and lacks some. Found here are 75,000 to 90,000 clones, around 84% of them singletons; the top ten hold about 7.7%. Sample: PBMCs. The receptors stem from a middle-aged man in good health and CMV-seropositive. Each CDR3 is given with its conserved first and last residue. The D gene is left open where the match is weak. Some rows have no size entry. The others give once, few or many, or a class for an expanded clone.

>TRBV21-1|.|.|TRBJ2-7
TGTGCCAGCAGCAAGACAGGGCCTCGGTCCTACGAGCAGTACTTC
CASSKTGPRSYEQYF
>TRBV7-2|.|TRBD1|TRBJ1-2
TGTGCCAGCAGCTTAACAGGGGATCGTGGCTACACCTTC
CASSLTGDRGYTF
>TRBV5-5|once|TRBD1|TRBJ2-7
TGTGCCAGCAGCTGGACAGGGGGCGAGCAGTACTTC
CASSWTGGEQYF
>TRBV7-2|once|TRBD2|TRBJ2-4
TGTGCCAGCAGCTTAGGCGGGGGGTTCTCAAACATTCAGTACTTC
CASSLGGGFSNIQYF
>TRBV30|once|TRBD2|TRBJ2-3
TGTGCCTGGAGTGTCACCCGGACTAGCGGGGGGGCTGTAGATACGCAGTATTTT
CAWSVTRTSGGAVDTQYF
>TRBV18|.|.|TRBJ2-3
TGTGCCAGCTCACTTTCATCCAGGGTCCTCACAGATACGCAGTATTTT
CASSLSSRVLTDTQYF
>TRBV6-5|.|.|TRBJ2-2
TGTGCCAGCAGTTACGCGTCCTGGGGCGCCGGGGAGCTGTTTTTT
CASSYASWGAGELFF
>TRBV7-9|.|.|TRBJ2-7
TGTTCCAGCAGCGAGGGTGGGGTCGAGCAGTACTTC
CSSSEGGVEQYF
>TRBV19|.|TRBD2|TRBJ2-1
TGTGCCAGTAGTATAGGGACTAGCGGGAGGGCTATTGAGCAGTTCTTC
CASSIGTSGRAIEQFF
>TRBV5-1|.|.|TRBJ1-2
TGCGCCAGCAGCTTGGATTGGCAGGGGTTCATTGGCTACACCTTC
CASSLDWQGFIGYTF
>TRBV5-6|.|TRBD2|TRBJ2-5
TGTGCCAGCAGCCGCGGGAGCAGGTACCAAGAGACCCAGTACTTC
CASSRGSRYQETQYF
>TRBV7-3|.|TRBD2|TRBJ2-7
TGTGCCAGCAGCTTAAGCCCTCCGACTAGCGGCTTCAGGAGCTCCTACGAGCAGTACTTC
CASSLSPPTSGFRSSYEQYF
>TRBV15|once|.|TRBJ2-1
TGTGCCACCAGCAGAGATGCGGCAGGGGTGGAGCAGTTCTTC
CATSRDAAGVEQFF
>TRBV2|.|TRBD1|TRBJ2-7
TGTGCCAGCAGTCCGATCGGACAGGGTCTTTACGAGCAGTACTTC
CASSPIGQGLYEQYF
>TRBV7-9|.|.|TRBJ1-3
TGTGCCAGCAGCACTTTGGGCAGGGATGGAAACACCATATATTTT
CASSTLGRDGNTIYF
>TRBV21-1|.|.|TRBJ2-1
TGTGCCAGCAGCAACGGGCAGGGCGGCAATGAGCAGTTCTTC
CASSNGQGGNEQFF
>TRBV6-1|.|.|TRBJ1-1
TGTGCCAGCAGATATCGACCGGGGGACTGTGAAGCTTTCTTT
CASRYRPGDCEAFF
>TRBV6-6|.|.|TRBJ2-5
TGTGCCAGCAGTTACTCGACTCCGGAGCAGTACTTC
CASSYSTPEQYF
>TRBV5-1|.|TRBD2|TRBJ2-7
TGCGCCAGCCGGCCTGGGACTATCAACTACGAGCAGTACTTC
CASRPGTINYEQYF
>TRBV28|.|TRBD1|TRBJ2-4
TGTGCCAGCAGTTTACAGGGGGCAGCAAACATTCAGTACTTC
CASSLQGAANIQYF
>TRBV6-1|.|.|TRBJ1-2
TGTGCCCTCGCTGGGAGTGGGCCGTATGGTGGCTACACCTTC
CALAGSGPYGGYTF
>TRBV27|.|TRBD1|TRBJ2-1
TGTGCCAGCAGTTTCGGACAGGGGGTCGCCAATGAGCAGTTCTTC
CASSFGQGVANEQFF
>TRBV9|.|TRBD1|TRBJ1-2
TGTGCCAGCAGCACCGGACAGGGATCCTTC
CASSTGQGSF
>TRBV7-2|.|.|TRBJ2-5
TGTGCCAGCAGGCGACCGGGGTGGGAGACCCAGTACTTC
CASRRPGWETQYF
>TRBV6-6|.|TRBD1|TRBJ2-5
TGTGCCAGCAGTTTGAGACAGGGAGAGACCCAGTACTTC
CASSLRQGETQYF
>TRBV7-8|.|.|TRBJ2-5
TGTGCCAGCAGCTTAGGACAGCGAGAGACCCAGTACTTC
CASSLGQRETQYF
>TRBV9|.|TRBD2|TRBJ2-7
TGTGCCAGCAGCGTAGGGACTAGCACCTTTGGGGAGCAGTACTTC
CASSVGTSTFGEQYF
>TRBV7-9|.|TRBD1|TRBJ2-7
TGTGCCAGCAGCCAGAACCGGGACAGGGTCTACGAGCAGTACTTC
CASSQNRDRVYEQYF
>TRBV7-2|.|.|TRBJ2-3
TGTGCCAGCAGCTTAGAAGTTACTAGCACAGATACGCAGTATTTT
CASSLEVTSTDTQYF
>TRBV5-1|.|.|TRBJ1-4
TGCGCCAGCAGCTTGGACGGGGGGTTGGAAAAACTGTTTTTT
CASSLDGGLEKLFF
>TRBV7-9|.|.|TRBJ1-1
TGTTCCAGCAGCTTACCGGCCGGAGGGAACACTGAAGCTTTCTTT
CSSSLPAGGNTEAFF
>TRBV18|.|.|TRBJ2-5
TGTGCCAGCTCACCTTTTGACTACCAAGAGACCCAGTACTTC
CASSPFDYQETQYF
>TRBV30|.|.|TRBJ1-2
TGTGCCGGACGTGGGCAGGGACTAAACTATGGCTACACCTTC
CAGRGQGLNYGYTF
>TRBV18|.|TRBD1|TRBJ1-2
TGTGCCAGCTCACCAGCGGGACAGCCGAATCTCTCCTATGGCTACACCTTC
CASSPAGQPNLSYGYTF
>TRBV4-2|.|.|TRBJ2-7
TGTGCCAGCAGCTTGCGAACAGGCGTCGACGAGCAGTACTTC
CASSLRTGVDEQYF
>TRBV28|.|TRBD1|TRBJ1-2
TGTGCCAGCAGTTCGCCCGGGACAGGGGGCAATGGCTACACCTTC
CASSSPGTGGNGYTF
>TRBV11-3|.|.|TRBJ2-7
TGTGCCAGCAGCGCGGCCAGGGTCCCCTACGAGCAGTACTTC
CASSAARVPYEQYF
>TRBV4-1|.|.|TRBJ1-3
TGCGCCAGCAGCCAAGATTCACAGGGAAGAAACACCATATATTTT
CASSQDSQGRNTIYF
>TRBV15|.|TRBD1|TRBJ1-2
TGTGCCACCAGCAGATACACCGGGACAGGGATAGGATACACCTTC
CATSRYTGTGIGYTF
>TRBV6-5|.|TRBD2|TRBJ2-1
TGTGCCAGCAGTTTGACTAGCGGTACTTCCTACAATGAGCAGTTCTTC
CASSLTSGTSYNEQFF
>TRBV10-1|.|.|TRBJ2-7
TGCGCCAGCAGTGATGGGGGGGCGGGCAGTAGCTCCTACGAGCAGTACTTC
CASSDGGAGSSSYEQYF
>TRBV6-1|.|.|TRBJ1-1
TGTGCCAGCAGTGAAACCGGGAGAACGAACACTGAAGCTTTCTTT
CASSETGRTNTEAFF
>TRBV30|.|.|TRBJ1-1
TGTGCCTGGAACGGGGAGAACACTGAAGCTTTCTTT
CAWNGENTEAFF
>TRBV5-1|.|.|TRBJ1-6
TGCGCCAGCAGTCCCACCGGACAGAATTATAATTCACCCCTCCACTTT
CASSPTGQNYNSPLHF
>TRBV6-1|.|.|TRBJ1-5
TGTGCCAGTTGCGGGAGCCAGGTTAGCAATCAGCCCCAGCATTTT
CASCGSQVSNQPQHF